The source of this TCR beta chain is a study of HIV-infected patients and healthy controls. Study findings and constraints: No HLA typing of donors was done in this study.

Approximately 510 ng RNA was reverse transcribed with alpha and beta constant-region primers. Alpha and beta chain libraries were made separately by chain-specific third strand synthesis with multiplexing indices. Each CDR3 protein is one row after TCRdb ran MiXCR on the 5' RACE reads. The sample has around 7,500 distinct CDR3 sequences, less than 9% seen once. In this sample, this clonotype turned up many times. Its antigen is unknown. The repertoire came from unfractionated whole blood and reflected all unsorted peripheral T cells. Peripheral blood, 2 to 3 ml, was drawn for RNA extraction. The CDR3 sequence is 15 residues long. CDR1 is KGHSH, CDR2 LQKENI, per germline. The V end lost 4 bases, the J end lost 0 bases, and 10 bases lay between the germline ends.

The chain carries TRBV18 and TRBJ1-5; no reliable D call. This sample comprised blood, obtained before antiretroviral therapy. The receptor was derived from an adult with HIV infection. For the CDR3, the DNA is TGTGCCAGCTCACTAGACCTGGGTAGCAATCAGCCCCAGCATTTT. Translation gives CASSLDLGSNQPQHF.